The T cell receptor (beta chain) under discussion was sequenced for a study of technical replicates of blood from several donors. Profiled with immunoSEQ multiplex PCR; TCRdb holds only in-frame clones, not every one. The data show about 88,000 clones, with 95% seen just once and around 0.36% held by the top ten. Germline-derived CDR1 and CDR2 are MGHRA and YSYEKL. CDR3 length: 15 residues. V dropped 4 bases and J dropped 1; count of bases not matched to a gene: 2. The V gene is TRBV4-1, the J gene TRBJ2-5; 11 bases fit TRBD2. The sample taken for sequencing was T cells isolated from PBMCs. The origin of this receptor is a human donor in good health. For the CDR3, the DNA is TGCGCCAGCAGCCGTGGACTAGCGGGCCAAGAGACCCAGTACTTC. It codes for CASSRGLAGQETQYF.